This T cell receptor beta chain was sequenced in a study of T cell changes during pregnancy in multiple sclerosis (dated by TCRdb to the late 2010s). At the level of the whole study: The study looked at changes in the T cell repertoire across pregnancy in women with multiple sclerosis.

V was cut back by 3 bases and J by 2 bases, leaving a gap of 14 bases between them. As encoded in the germline V gene (reference sequence), CDR1 is LNHDA while CDR2 is SQIVND. Taken from cysteine to phenylalanine, the CDR3 has 16 residues. Only the CDR3 DNA is retained, 48 bases long and in frame from the first base. As for this clone: Its antigen is not yet known. Per-nucleotide qualities are absent, and no much larger clonotype sits a single base away.

Library creation used the immunoSEQ multiplex PCR assay. Held by TCRdb, this immuneACCESS table contains in-frame sequences only and omits some clones. Under half of the omission traces to an unresolved V gene where checked; the cause of the rest is unknown. This sample is represented by about 57,000 clones; more than 85% of them were singletons. The ten biggest clones cover 0.38% of the sample. This clonotype originated in a female donor with multiple sclerosis, enrolled in a pregnancy study. Sequenced here: CD4+ T cells from peripheral blood mononuclear cells, sampled in the third trimester of pregnancy. The V and J segments used are TRBV19 and TRBJ1-5, and TRBD1 may be the D gene, going by 5 matching bases. The bases read TGTGCCAGTAGTATTATGGGGGGTGGTGGCAATCAGCCCCAGCATTTT. This translates into CASSIMGGGGNQPQHF.